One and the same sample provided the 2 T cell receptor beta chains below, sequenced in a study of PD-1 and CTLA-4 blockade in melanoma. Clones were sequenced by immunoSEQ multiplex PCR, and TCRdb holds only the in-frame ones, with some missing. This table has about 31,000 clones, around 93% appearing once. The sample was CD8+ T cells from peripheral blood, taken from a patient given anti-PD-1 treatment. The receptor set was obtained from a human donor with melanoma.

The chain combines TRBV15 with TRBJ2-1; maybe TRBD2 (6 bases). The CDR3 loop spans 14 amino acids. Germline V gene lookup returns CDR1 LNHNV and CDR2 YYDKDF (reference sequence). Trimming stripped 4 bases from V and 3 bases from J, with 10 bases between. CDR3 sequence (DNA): TGTGCCACCAGCAATGCGGGAATCTACAATGAGCAGTTCTTC. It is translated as CATSNAGIYNEQFF.

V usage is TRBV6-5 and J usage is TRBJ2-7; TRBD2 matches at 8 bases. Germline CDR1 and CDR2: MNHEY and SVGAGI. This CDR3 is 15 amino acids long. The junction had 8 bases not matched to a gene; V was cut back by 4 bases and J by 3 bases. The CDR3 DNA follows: TGTGCCAGCAGTTGGCACCGGGAGGGTGTCTACGAGCAGTACTTC. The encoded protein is CASSWHREGVYEQYF.